What follows is one T cell receptor beta chain and its context. The antigen is undetermined. The data were taken from a study of CD8 T cells in acute hepatitis C reinfection. About the study: Sequences come from NS3-1073-specific CD8+ T cells, during acute infection and after clearance.

Clones were read by immunoSEQ multiplex PCR, and TCRdb kept only the in-frame ones, dropping some. The data show 30,000 to 45,000 clones, 80% to 90% seen once. Overall study findings and caveats: Only TCRbeta was bulk sequenced, so alphabeta pairing is unknown. A V04-02/J02-02 clonotype was among some twelve public ones, independent of outcome.

The time point denotes: naive CD8 control sorted from an acute-time-point sample. The V end was cut by 5 bases, the J end by 5 bases, with 22 bases between. Per germline, CDR1 SGHVS and CDR2 FQNEAQ. The CDR3 spans 17 residues. What was sequenced was naive CD8+ T cells from PBMCs. The clonotype originates from a woman aged 18-29 years who spontaneously cleared hepatitis C infection. The chain carries TRBV7-8 and TRBJ2-1, with D perhaps matching TRBD1 or TRBD2 (5 bases each). As DNA, the CDR3 is TGTGCCAGCAGCAACGGCAAGGTGGGGGTACTAAACAATGAGCAGTTCTTC. Its protein product is CASSNGKVGVLNNEQFF.